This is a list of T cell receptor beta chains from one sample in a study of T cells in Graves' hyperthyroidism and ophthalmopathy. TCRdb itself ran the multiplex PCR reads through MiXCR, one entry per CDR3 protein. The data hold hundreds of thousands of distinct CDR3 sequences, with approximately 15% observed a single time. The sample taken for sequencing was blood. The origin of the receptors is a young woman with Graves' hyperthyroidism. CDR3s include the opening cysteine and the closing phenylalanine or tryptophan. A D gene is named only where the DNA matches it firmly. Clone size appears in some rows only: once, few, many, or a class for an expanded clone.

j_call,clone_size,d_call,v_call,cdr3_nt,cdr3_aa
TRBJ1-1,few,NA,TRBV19,TGTGCCAGTAGTACACGACATGACGGTGTGAACACTGAAGCTTTCTTT,CASSTRHDGVNTEAFF
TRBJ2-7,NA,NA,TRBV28,TGTGCCAGCAGTCCCCCACGCTCCTACGAGCAGTACTTC,CASSPPRSYEQYF
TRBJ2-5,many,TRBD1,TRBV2,TGTGCCAGCAGTGGACAGGGGGAAGAGACCCAGTACTTC,CASSGQGEETQYF
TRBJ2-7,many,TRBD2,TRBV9,TGTGCCAGCAGCGTAGCTGGGAGGGTCTACGAGCAGTACTTC,CASSVAGRVYEQYF
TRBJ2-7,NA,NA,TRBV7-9,TGTGCCAGCGCCGGGAAGCCGTTTGAGTACGAGCAGTACTTC,CASAGKPFEYEQYF
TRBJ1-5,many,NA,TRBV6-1,TGTGCCAGCAGTCTCGGTAAGGATCAGCCCCAGCATTTT,CASSLGKDQPQHF
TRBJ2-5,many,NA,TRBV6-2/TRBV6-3,TGTGCCAGCAGCCCGGCTAACCGGTACGAGACCCAGTACTTC,CASSPANRYETQYF
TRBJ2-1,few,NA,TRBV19,TGTGCCAGTACTAGCGAGAGCTCCTACAATGAGCAGTTCTTC,CASTSESSYNEQFF
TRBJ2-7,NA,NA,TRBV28,TGTGCCAGCAGTCCCTTCGGATTCTCCTACGAGCAGTACTTC,CASSPFGFSYEQYF
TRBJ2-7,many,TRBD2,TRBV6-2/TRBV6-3,TGTGCCAGCAGTTACTTCAAGCGGGAGGCCGGGTACGAGCAGTACTTC,CASSYFKREAGYEQYF
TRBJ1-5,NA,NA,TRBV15,TGTGCCACCAGCAGAGACAGGGTCAATCAGCCCCAGCATTTT,CATSRDRVNQPQHF
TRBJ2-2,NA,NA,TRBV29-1,TGCAGCGTCGAGGGATCCGGGGAGCTGTTTTTT,CSVEGSGELFF
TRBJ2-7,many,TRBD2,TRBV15,TGTGCCACCAGCAGAGCCCCGACGGTGCGGCATAGCGGGTCTTCCTACGAGCAGTACTTC,CATSRAPTVRHSGSSYEQYF
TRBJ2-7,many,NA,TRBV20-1,TGCAGTGCGGGAGCCCGGGGTACCTACGAGCAGTACTTC,CSAGARGTYEQYF
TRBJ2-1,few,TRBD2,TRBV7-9,TGTGCCACGACCCTTCTTTACGTAGGGACTAGCGGGCCGCCTAGCGAAGAGCAGTTCTTC,CATTLLYVGTSGPPSEEQFF
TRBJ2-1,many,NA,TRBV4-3,TGCGCCAGCAGCCAACCCGGAGTTGAGCAGTTCTTC,CASSQPGVEQFF
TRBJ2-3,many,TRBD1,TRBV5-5,TGTGCCAGCAGCTCCCTCGGGACAGGGGATCCCGATACGCAGTATTTT,CASSSLGTGDPDTQYF
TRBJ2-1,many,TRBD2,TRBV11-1,TGTGCCAGCAGCTTTGGACTAGTTGCCTACAATGAGCAGTTCTTC,CASSFGLVAYNEQFF
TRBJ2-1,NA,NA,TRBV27,TGTGCCAGCAGTCGACCGTGGCCCTTTTTGGGAGGCGAGCCTTACAATGAGCAGTTCTTC,CASSRPWPFLGGEPYNEQFF
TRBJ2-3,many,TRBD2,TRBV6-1,TGTGCCAGCACTACTAGCGGAAGATATACGCAGTATTTT,CASTTSGRYTQYF
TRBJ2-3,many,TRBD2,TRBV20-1,TGCAGTGCGAGGACTCGGACTAGCCGGGGACTCTTGGGCACAGATACGCAGTATTTT,CSARTRTSRGLLGTDTQYF
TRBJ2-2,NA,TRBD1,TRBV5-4,TGTGCCAGCAGCGTTCGACAGGGAAACACCGGGGAGCTGTTTTTT,CASSVRQGNTGELFF
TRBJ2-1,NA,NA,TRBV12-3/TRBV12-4,TGTGCCAGCCGATCAGAATACGAGCAGTTCTTC,CASRSEYEQFF
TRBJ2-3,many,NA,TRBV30,TGTGCCTGGAGTGATTTGTGGGGGGCCGGTACAGATACGCAGTATTTT,CAWSDLWGAGTDTQYF
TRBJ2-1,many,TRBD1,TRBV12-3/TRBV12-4,TGTGCCAGCAGTCATACAGGGGGCCAATACAATGAGCAGTTCTTC,CASSHTGGQYNEQFF